This TCR beta chain was found in a study of regulatory T cells in long-lasting Graves disease (dated by TCRdb to about 2021). A note on the overall study: Antithyroid drugs had been taken for less than 3 months by newly diagnosed Graves' disease patients. Persistent Graves' disease patients were compared with newly diagnosed Graves' disease patients by peripheral blood TCR sequencing and RNA sequencing. The study was registered as a clinical trial and conducted in China. A total of approximately 35 samples underwent TCR sequencing: some 13 from persistent and around 20 from newly diagnosed Graves' disease patients. The study at large found these results: Preferential use of TRBV28, TRBJ1-2 and TRBJ2-5 was observed in persistent disease, whereas TRBV20-1 and TRBJ2-1 were favored in newly diagnosed disease. Only the TCR beta chain was sequenced and analyzed. The small sample size was acknowledged by the authors as a limitation that may reduce accuracy. Only peripheral blood was studied, because thyroid tissue, the primary lesion, was inaccessible. Persistent patients shared more public clonotypes among themselves (around 3,000) than newly diagnosed patients did (about 970). Lower TCR Shannon entropy and fewer highly expanded clones were observed in persistent Graves' disease patients than in newly diagnosed patients, which suggested clonal expansion.

Library preparation used multiplex PCR. The run used an Illumina HiSeq 4000. CDR3 regions were amplified by Arm-PCR with iRepertoire HTBI primers to construct TCR beta libraries. PCR products were gel purified before sequencing. In the paper's pipeline: Gene usage analysis of CDR3 amino acid clonotypes used the roughly 62 TRBV and 14 to 15 TRBJ segments found across samples. COPE and FqMerger were used to merge filtered high-quality paired reads into contigs. Contigs were aligned with BLAST to IMGT TRBV, TRBD and TRBJ reference genes, and CDR3 was defined per IMGT. Clonotypes above 0.1% frequency were classified as highly expanded clones. Shannon entropy was used to measure repertoire diversity, and the Gini coefficient was used to measure V-J evenness. Clonotypes shared by more than one individual were considered public. TCRdb reanalyzed the raw reads on its own, using fastp at Q25 for trimming and MiXCR for clone calling, and kept in-frame beta chains. Duplicate CDR3 protein sequences are folded into a single record with the most common DNA and genes. These V and J calls rely on TCRdb rather than the paper's analysis. The sample table lists 520,000 or so distinct CDR3 sequences, around 13% of them with a count of one. The ten biggest clones cover 7.5% to 9% of the sample.

The germline ends are 7 bases apart after V is trimmed by 6 bases and J by 1 base. For CDR1 and CDR2, the germline V gene lists KGHDR and SFDVKD. Spanning cysteine to phenylalanine, the CDR3 consists of 13 amino acids. Only the CDR3 region is kept as DNA, spanning 39 bases read in frame from base 1. This clonotype was recorded many times. It lacks a known antigen. No qualities accompany the bases; no much larger clone lies one base away. The time point label, read with the paper, signifies: newly diagnosed GD, antithyroid drugs for less than 3 months. For both TCR sequencing and RNA sequencing, RNA was extracted from PBMCs using TRIzol. The diagnosis of Graves' disease followed American Thyroid Association guidelines. Patients were recruited from an endocrinology department in Xi'an, China. Each patient gave approximately 9.7 milliliters of peripheral blood, collected in an EDTA anticoagulant tube. Ficoll Paque Plus density gradient separation was used to isolate PBMCs, and no further T cell sorting was performed. RNA quality was checked with an Agilent 2100 Bioanalyzer and agarose gel, and concentration with a NanoDrop 2000.

Another study also made use of these data, one on T cells in Graves' hyperthyroidism and ophthalmopathy. The second study also describes: Stable Graves' hyperthyroidism was defined as the absence of progression to ophthalmopathy over 18 months of follow-up. Hyperthyroidism patients were newly diagnosed, had a disease duration of under 2 months, and were aged 18 to 65 years. Any patient with an uncontrolled infection, another autoimmune disease, pregnancy or lactation was excluded. Diagnoses relied on clinical symptoms, serum thyroxine and TRAb, thyroid ultrasound and orbital computed tomography. The first round of RT-PCR for the TCR CDR3 was performed with the HTBI primer set and the Qiagen OneStep RT-PCR kit. Most expanded thyroid clonotypes (frequency above 0.001) were also detected in blood, a finding suggesting that blood repertoires may reflect thyroid immune responses. In cross-validation, a model built on a 13 V-J signature told ophthalmopathy apart from stable hyperthyroidism with about 90% sensitivity and around 81% specificity, and in testing the same model reached 80%/75%. During validation, the model predicted progression to ophthalmopathy a median of approximately 6.5 months ahead of onset, with almost 71% sensitivity and 72.22% specificity. To identify TCR V-J signatures that set the groups apart, the researchers used a discovery cohort of 100 patients, made up of about 44 with Graves' ophthalmopathy and some 55 with stable Graves' hyperthyroidism. Prospective prediction of ophthalmopathy was tested in an independent validation cohort consisting of 18 to 20 hyperthyroidism patients and around 16 patients who later progressed to ophthalmopathy. The approximately 90 discovery patients were randomly split 7:3 into training and test sets. In addition, the study compared T-cell repertoires in thyroid tissue and in blood from roughly 6 Graves' hyperthyroidism patients. After sampling, hyperthyroidism patients received methimazole starting at 30 mg daily, and ophthalmopathy patients received high-dose intravenous methylprednisolone. Libraries were constructed in a second round of multiplex PCR, after which size selection and purification were performed. The libraries were sequenced on an Illumina HiSeq2000 using paired-end 100 bp reads. SOAPnuke was used to process the raw data, removing reads that contained adapters or uncalled bases, had a mean Phred below 15, or lacked an exact match to the constant primer or identifier. High-quality paired reads were merged using COPE v1.2.5, and each unique nucleotide sequence was defined as a clonotype. MiTCR v1.1 was used to align clonotypes to the IMGT TRBV, TRBD and TRBJ reference segments. Only V-J combinations with frequency above 0.0001, covering roughly 99% of repertoires, were analysed. The TCS score was defined as the ratio of F50 (clonal expansion) to E x V (chaos), calculated using BLOSUM62-based TCRdist between CDR3 peptides within each V-J. Welch's t-statistics and random forest reduced around 550 V-J features to around 14, which were used in a naive Bayes classifier (R e1071). Sample size was not statistically predetermined, and blinding of investigators to group allocation was not performed. The paper describes TCR Vbeta CDR3 sequencing of 135 peripheral blood samples, made up of 43 ophthalmopathy patients, 70 to 75 hyperthyroidism patients and 17 progressor patients.

The rearranged segments are TRBV24-1 and TRBJ2-3; the D segment cannot be called with confidence. The origin of this receptor is a woman aged 25 to 39 with Graves disease. Donor details come from another sample of the same person, matched by shared clones. The specimen was peripheral blood mononuclear cells (PBMCs), collected at new diagnosis, from a patient treated with antithyroid drugs. DNA sequence: TGTGCCACCAGTCGGACCGGCACAGATACGCAGTATTTT. Protein translation: CATSRTGTDTQYF.